These 13 T cell receptor beta chains originate from one sample sequenced in a study of blood T cells in healthy people across ages (dated by TCRdb to the mid-2010s). Libraries were built with 5' RACE. The instrument given in TCRdb is Illumina HiSeq 2500. A second PCR of 7 to 11 cycles was performed with a sample-barcoded 5' primer and a J-beta primer mix. TCRdb applied fastp at Q25 and MiXCR to the public reads, then kept only in-frame beta chains. Entries are consolidated by CDR3 protein sequence, retaining the most common genes and DNA. Across this sample there are about 1.6 million distinct CDR3 sequences, with around 36% seen only once. The ten largest clonotypes hold around 11% of the sample. Sequenced input: blood. The receptors stem from a woman between 25 and 40 years old in good health.

The CDR3 DNA follows: TGTGCCACCAGCAGAGATTACGGGGAGGGGCTGGGCTACACCTTC. Encoded protein: CATSRDYGEGLGYTF. V is TRBV15 and J is TRBJ1-2; TRBD1 is a possible D gene (5 bases). CDR1 and CDR2 (germline): LNHNV, YYDKDF (reference sequence). CDR3 length: 15 amino acids. Trimming removed 0 bases from V and 8 bases from J, with 16 bases in between. Full variable domain (missing parts from reference TRBV15 and TRBJ1-2): DAMVIQNPRYQVTQFGKPVTLSCSQTLNHNVMYWYQQKSSQAPKLLFHYYDKDFNNEADTPDNFQSRRPNTSFCFLDIRSPGLGDTAMYLCATSRDYGEGLGYTFGSGTRLTVV.

Comments on this clonotype: The germline gene is not matched at one end of the junction; a read error may be the cause. This rearrangement joins TRBV27 to TRBJ2-3; no clear D gene. The CDR3 spans 13 residues. CDR1 MNHEY and CDR2 SMNVEV come from the germline V gene (reference sequence). CDR3 amino acids: CDSSRRMGDTQYF. The CDR3 DNA follows: TGTGACAGCAGCCGTCGTATGGGGGATACGCAGTATTTT.

The chain combines TRBV30 with TRBJ1-4; D may be TRBD1 (6 bases). Trimming took off 1 base at V and 0 bases at J, with 9 bases between the two ends. The CDR3 is made up of 15 amino acids. Germline V gene lookup returns CDR1 GTSNPN and CDR2 SVGIG (reference sequence). The CDR3 protein is CAWSGGPATNEKLFF. DNA of the CDR3: TGTGCCTGGAGTGGGGGGCCCGCAACTAATGAAAAACTGTTTTTT. Based on the CDR3 plus reference TRBV30 and TRBJ1-4, the full variable domain is SQTIHQWPATLVQPVGSPLSLECTVEGTSNPNLYWYRQAAGRGLQLLFYSVGIGQISSEVPQNLSASRPQDRQFILSSKKLLLSDSGFYLCAWSGGPATNEKLFFGSGTQLSVL.

This clonotype came up a few times. The chain couples TRBV2 to TRBJ2-5, with 7 positions matching TRBD1. The germline V gene encodes CDR1 SNHLY and CDR2 FYNNEI. V lost 10 bases and J lost 2; bases outside the gene matches: 7. The CDR3 contains 13 residues. CDR3: CAITRDRQETQYF. In DNA form, the CDR3 reads TGTGCCATCACCCGGGACAGACAAGAGACCCAGTACTTC.

The CDR3 is CASSPGQVADTQYF. The CDR3 DNA sequence: TGCGCCAGCAGCCCGGGACAGGTGGCAGATACGCAGTATTTT. V gene TRBV5-1 combines with J gene TRBJ2-3; TRBD1 matches 8 bases. Trimming at V came to 4 bases and at J to 4 bases, leaving 5 bases not matched to a gene. The CDR3 is made up of 14 amino acids. The germline gives CDR1 SGHRS, CDR2 YFSETQ.

This clonotype was detected ten times or more. The genes are TRBV20-1 and TRBJ2-3; D is uncertain. V was shortened by 6 bases and J by 2 bases, with 6 bases between the two germline ends. CDR1 is DFQATT and CDR2 is SNEGSKA in the germline V gene (reference sequence). The CDR3 runs to 11 residues. CDR3 coding DNA: TGCAGTGCAGGGATCACAGATACGCAGTATTTT. Translated, it gives CSAGITDTQYF.

Worth noting for this clonotype: Since a much larger clone is just one base distant, this may be a read error. V is TRBV29-1 and J is TRBJ2-7; D is unresolved. The CDR3 runs 12 residues. V was cut by 8 bases and J by 3 bases, with 14 bases left in between. The germline V gene has CDR1 SQVTM and CDR2 ANQGSEA. The CDR3 region has the DNA TGCAGCATTGCTGGCAATTACTACGAGCAGTACTTC. It yields the protein CSIAGNYYEQYF.

The rearrangement joins TRBV19 to TRBJ2-3; D may be TRBD2 (5 bases). The V gene's germline CDR1 is LNHDA and CDR2 SQIVND (reference sequence). This CDR3 is 16 amino acids long. V dropped 4 bases and J dropped 3 bases, with 17 bases sitting between them. This chain's CDR3 is CASSNLRGFRTDTQYF. The CDR3, as DNA: TGTGCCAGTAGTAACCTCCGGGGATTCAGAACAGATACGCAGTATTTT.

This clonotype was recorded a few times. The chain has TRBV2 and TRBJ1-1; possible D gene TRBD1, 5 bases. Germline lookup yields CDR1 SNHLY and CDR2 FYNNEI. Trimming removed 6 bases at V and 5 bases at J, with 13 bases between. The CDR3 length is 13 residues. Here the CDR3 reads CASSDGGSTEAFF. The CDR3 bases are TGTGCCAGCAGCGACGGGGGGAGTACTGAAGCTTTCTTT.

There are many counts of this clonotype. This chain joins TRBV7-7 and TRBJ2-5; D gene unclear. The CDR3 loop spans 12 amino acids. Germline CDR1 SSHAT, CDR2 FNYEAQ (reference sequence). Trimming stripped 5 bases from V and 5 bases from J, with 9 bases between. Written as DNA, the CDR3 is TGTGCCAGCAGCGAACATGGGGAGACCCAGTACTTC. It is translated as CASSEHGETQYF.

The chain combines TRBV5-1 with TRBJ2-7; the D gene is possibly TRBD1 (5 bases). CDR1 is SGHRS, CDR2 YFSETQ, per germline. The CDR3 sequence is 15 residues long. V was trimmed by 0 bases and J by 0 bases, leaving 10 bases between them. CDR3 in amino acids: CASSLETESSYEQYF. CDR3 in DNA: TGCGCCAGCAGCTTGGAGACAGAGAGCTCCTACGAGCAGTACTTC.

V and J are TRBV6-5 and TRBJ2-7; a weak D match, TRBD1 (6 bases). V was trimmed by 2 bases and J by 5 bases, leaving 13 bases between them. Per germline, CDR1 MNHEY and CDR2 SVGAGI. The CDR3 runs 14 residues. DNA of the CDR3: TGTGCCAGCAGTTACGCACCGGGACACAACGAGCAGTACTTC. It is translated as CASSYAPGHNEQYF.

The chain has TRBV6-1 and TRBJ1-2; TRBD1 matches 10 bases. Per germline, CDR1 MNHNS and CDR2 SASEGT. CDR3 size: 14 residues. J lost 7 bases, V lost 4 bases, and 6 bases had no gene match. The CDR3 DNA follows: TGTGCCAGCAGTGTTCCCGGGACAGGGGTTGGCTACACCTTC. This codes for CASSVPGTGVGYTF.